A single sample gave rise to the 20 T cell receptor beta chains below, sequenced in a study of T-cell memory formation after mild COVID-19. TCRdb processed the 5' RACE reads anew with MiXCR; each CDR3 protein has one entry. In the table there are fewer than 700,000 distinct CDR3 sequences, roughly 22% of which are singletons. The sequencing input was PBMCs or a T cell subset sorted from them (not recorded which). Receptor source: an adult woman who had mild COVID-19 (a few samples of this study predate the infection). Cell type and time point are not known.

Here the CDR3 reads CSAKAFRVGDEQYF. CDR3 nucleotide sequence: TGCAGTGCCAAAGCCTTCCGCGTAGGAGACGAGCAGTACTTC. V and J are TRBV20-1 and TRBJ2-7; unclear D gene. The germline V gene has CDR1 DFQATT and CDR2 SNEGSKA (reference sequence). The V gene lost 6 bases and the J gene lost 5 bases, with 20 bases spanning the gap. This CDR3 has 14 residues.

The CDR3 sequence is CASSWGELEAFF. Here the CDR3 DNA reads TGTGCCAGCAGTTGGGGGGAGCTTGAAGCTTTCTTT. The chain combines TRBV12-3 or TRBV12-4 with TRBJ1-1; tentatively, D is TRBD1 (5 bases). V was trimmed by 4 bases and J by 7 bases, leaving 10 bases between them. The CDR3 is 12 residues long.

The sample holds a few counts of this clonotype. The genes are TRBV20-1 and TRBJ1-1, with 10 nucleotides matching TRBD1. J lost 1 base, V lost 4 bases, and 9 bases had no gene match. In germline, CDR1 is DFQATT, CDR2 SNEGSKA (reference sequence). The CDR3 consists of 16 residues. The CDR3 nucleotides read TGCAGTGCTACGGGACAGGGGTCACTAAGGAACACTGAAGCTTTCTTT. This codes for CSATGQGSLRNTEAFF.

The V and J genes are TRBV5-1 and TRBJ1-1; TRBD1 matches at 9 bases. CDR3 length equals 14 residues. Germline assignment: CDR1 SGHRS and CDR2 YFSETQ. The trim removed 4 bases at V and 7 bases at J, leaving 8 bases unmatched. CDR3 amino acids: CASSPWTGEIEAFF. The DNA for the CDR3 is TGCGCCAGCAGCCCGTGGACAGGGGAAATTGAAGCTTTCTTT. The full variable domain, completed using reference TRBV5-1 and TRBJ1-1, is KAGVTQTPRYLIKTRGQQVTLSCSPISGHRSVSWYQQTPGQGLQFLFEYFSETQRNKGNFPGRFSGRQFSNSRSEMNVSTLELGDSALYLCASSPWTGEIEAFFGQGTRLTVV.

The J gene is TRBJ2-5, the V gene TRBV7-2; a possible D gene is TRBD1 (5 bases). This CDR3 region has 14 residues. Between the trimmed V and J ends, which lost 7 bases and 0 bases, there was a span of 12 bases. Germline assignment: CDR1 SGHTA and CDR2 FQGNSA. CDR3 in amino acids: CASTLTGYQETQYF. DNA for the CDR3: TGTGCCAGCACCCTAACAGGCTACCAAGAGACCCAGTACTTC.

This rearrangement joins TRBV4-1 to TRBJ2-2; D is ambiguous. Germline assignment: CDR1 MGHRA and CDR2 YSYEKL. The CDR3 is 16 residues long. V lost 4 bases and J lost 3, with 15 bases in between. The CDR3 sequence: CASSPMFRVDTGELFF. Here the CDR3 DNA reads TGCGCCAGCAGCCCGATGTTTAGGGTTGACACCGGGGAGCTGTTTTTT.

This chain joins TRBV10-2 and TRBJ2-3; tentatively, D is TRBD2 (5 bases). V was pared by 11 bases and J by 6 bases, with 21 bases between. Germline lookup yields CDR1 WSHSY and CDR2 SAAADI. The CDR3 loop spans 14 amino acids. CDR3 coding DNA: TGCGCCGGCGGGTCACTGAGCGGTGGGGATACGCAGTATTTT. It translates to CAGGSLSGGDTQYF.

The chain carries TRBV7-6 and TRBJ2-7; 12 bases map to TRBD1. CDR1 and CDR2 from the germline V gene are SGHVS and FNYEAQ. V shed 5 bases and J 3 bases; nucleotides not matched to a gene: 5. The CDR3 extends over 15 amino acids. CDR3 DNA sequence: TGTGCCAGCAGCCGGGGACAGGGGGCAGGCTACGAGCAGTACTTC. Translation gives CASSRGQGAGYEQYF.

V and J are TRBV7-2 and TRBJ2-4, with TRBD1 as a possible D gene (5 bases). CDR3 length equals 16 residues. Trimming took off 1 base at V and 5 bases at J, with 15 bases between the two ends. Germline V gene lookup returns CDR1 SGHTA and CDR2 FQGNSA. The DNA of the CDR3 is TGTGCCAGCAGCTTAGGGCCGATAGGGGCAGAAAACATTCAGTACTTC. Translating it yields CASSLGPIGAENIQYF.

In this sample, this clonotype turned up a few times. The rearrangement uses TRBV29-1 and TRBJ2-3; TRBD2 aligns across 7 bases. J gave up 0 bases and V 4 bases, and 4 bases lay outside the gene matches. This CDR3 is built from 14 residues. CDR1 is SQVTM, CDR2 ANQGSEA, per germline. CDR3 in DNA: TGCAGCGTTGTAGGGCGGGGGAGCACAGATACGCAGTATTTT. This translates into CSVVGRGSTDTQYF.

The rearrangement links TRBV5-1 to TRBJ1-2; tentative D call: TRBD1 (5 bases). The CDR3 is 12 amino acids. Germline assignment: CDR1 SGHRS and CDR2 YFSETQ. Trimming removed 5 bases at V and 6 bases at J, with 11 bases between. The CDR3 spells CASSVRGDGYTF. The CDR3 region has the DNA TGCGCCAGCAGTGTAAGGGGAGATGGCTACACCTTC.

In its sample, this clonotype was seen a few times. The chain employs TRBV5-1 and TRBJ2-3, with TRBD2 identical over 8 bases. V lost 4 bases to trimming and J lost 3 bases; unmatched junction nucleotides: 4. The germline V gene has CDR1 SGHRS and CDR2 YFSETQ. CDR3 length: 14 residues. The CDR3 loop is CASSPGLETDTQYF. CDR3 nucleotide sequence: TGCGCCAGCAGCCCGGGACTAGAAACAGATACGCAGTATTTT.

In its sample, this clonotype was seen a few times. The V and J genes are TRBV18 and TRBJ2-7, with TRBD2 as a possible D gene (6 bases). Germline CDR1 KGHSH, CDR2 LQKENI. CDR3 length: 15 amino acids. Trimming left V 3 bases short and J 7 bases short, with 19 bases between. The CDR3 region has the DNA TGTGCCAGCTCACCGATGGGACTCCCGGTTGGGGAGCAGTACTTC. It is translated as CASSPMGLPVGEQYF.

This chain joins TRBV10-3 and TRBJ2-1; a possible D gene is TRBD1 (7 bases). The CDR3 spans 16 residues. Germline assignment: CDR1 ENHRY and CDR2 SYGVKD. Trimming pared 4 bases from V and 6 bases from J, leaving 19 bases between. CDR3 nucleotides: TGTGCCATCAGTGTCGGGGACAGAGTCGGGGGCAATGAGCAGTTCTTC. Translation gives CAISVGDRVGGNEQFF.

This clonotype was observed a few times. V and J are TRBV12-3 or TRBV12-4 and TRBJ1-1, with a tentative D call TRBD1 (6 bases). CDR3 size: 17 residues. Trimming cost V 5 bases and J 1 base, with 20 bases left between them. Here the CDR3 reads CASSRQIDRLGNTEAFF. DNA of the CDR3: TGTGCCAGCAGTCGACAAATTGACAGGTTAGGGAACACTGAAGCTTTCTTT.

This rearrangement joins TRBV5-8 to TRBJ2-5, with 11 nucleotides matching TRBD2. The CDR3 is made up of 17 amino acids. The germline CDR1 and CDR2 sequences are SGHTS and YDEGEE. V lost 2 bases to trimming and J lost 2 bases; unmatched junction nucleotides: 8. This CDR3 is CASSLVTGTSGQETQYF. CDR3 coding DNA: TGTGCCAGCAGCTTAGTAACCGGGACTAGCGGTCAAGAGACCCAGTACTTC.

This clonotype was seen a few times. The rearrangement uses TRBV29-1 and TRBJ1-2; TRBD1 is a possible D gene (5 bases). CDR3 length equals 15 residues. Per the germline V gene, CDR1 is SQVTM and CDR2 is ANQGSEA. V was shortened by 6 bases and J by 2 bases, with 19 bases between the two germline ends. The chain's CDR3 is CSVPGVAGSNYGYTF. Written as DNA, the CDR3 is TGCAGCGTCCCCGGAGTGGCAGGGTCCAACTATGGCTACACCTTC.

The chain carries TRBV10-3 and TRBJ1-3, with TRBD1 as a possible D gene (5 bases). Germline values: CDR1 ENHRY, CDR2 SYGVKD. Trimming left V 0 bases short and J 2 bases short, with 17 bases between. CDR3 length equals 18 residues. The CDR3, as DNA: TGTGCCATCAGTGAGTCCGGGTCGTCGCGGGGACCTGGAAACACCATATATTTT. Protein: CAISESGSSRGPGNTIYF.

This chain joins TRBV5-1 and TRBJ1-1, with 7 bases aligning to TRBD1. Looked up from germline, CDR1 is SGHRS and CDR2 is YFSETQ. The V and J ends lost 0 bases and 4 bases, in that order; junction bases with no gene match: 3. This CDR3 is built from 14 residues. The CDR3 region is CASSLEAGGTEAFF. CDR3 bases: TGCGCCAGCAGCTTGGAGGCAGGGGGCACTGAAGCTTTCTTT.

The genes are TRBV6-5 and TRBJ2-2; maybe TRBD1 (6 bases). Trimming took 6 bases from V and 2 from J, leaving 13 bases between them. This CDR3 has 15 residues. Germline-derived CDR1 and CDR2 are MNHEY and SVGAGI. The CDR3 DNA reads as TGTGCCAGCAGCCCCACAGGGATTAACACCGGGGAGCTGTTTTTT. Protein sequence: CASSPTGINTGELFF.